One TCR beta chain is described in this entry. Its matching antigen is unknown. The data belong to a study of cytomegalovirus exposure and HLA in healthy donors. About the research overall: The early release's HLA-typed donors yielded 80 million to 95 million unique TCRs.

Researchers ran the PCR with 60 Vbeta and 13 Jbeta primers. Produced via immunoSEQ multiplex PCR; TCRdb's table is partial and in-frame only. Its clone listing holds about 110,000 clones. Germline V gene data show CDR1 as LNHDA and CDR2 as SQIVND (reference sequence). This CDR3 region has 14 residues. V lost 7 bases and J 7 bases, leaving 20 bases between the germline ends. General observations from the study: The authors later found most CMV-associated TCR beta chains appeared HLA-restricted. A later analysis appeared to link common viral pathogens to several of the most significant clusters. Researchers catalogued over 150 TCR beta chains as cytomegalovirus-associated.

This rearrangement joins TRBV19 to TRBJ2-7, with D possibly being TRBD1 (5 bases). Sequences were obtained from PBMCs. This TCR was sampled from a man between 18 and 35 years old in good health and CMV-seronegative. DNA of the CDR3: TGTGCCAGTACTGTGACAGTTAACTATGGGGAGCAGTACTTC. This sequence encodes CASTVTVNYGEQYF.